Only a few counts were recorded for the clone carrying this TCR beta chain. TCRdb processed the RACE reads anew with MiXCR; each CDR3 protein has one entry. This sample yields 300,000 to 350,000 distinct CDR3 sequences, of which approximately 6.3% are seen a single time; 7.5% to 9% belongs to the top ten. The data were obtained in a study of human T cells and chemical hapten exposure. Specified time point: patch test 1, 2 weeks after DPC sensitization. The treatment is: therapeutic diphenylcyclopropenone sensitization with weekly scalp DPC. V lost 0 bases and J 5 bases, leaving 5 bases between the germline ends. Germline lookup yields CDR1 MNHEY and CDR2 SVGAGI. CDR3 length: 13 amino acids.

The source of this sequence is a woman between 18 and 29 years old with alopecia areata. Some clones in this sample may be carry-over from other donors' samples. Material: whole blood, obtained in connection with sensitization to the hapten diphenylcyclopropenone (DPC). This rearrangement joins TRBV6-5 to TRBJ1-5; D gene unclear. The CDR3, as DNA: TGTGCCAGCAGTTACTCTTCCGATCAGCCCCAGCATTTT. Amino acid sequence: CASSYSSDQPQHF.